This T cell receptor (beta chain) originates from a study of T cells in Graves' hyperthyroidism and ophthalmopathy. RNA transcripts served as the template for amplifying TCR beta CDR3 regions. First-round RT-PCR with HTBI primers amplified the TCR CDR3 region. MiXCR, applied by TCRdb to the multiplex PCR reads, yields one record per CDR3 protein. This sample has nearly 600,000 distinct CDR3 sequences, with over 12% found just once. This clonotype was seen a few times. This CDR3 is built from 16 residues. V lost 2 bases and J lost 2, with 13 bases in between. CDR1 is LGHDT and CDR2 is YNNKEL in the germline V gene (reference sequence).

The sequenced material came from blood. The clonotype originates from a woman aged 18-29 years with Graves' ophthalmopathy. V gene TRBV3-1 combines with J gene TRBJ1-3, with D possibly matching TRBD1 (5 bases). The CDR3 reads CASSQSFRGTGNTIYF. The CDR3 bases are TGTGCCAGCAGCCAAAGCTTTAGGGGAACTGGAAACACCATATATTTT.